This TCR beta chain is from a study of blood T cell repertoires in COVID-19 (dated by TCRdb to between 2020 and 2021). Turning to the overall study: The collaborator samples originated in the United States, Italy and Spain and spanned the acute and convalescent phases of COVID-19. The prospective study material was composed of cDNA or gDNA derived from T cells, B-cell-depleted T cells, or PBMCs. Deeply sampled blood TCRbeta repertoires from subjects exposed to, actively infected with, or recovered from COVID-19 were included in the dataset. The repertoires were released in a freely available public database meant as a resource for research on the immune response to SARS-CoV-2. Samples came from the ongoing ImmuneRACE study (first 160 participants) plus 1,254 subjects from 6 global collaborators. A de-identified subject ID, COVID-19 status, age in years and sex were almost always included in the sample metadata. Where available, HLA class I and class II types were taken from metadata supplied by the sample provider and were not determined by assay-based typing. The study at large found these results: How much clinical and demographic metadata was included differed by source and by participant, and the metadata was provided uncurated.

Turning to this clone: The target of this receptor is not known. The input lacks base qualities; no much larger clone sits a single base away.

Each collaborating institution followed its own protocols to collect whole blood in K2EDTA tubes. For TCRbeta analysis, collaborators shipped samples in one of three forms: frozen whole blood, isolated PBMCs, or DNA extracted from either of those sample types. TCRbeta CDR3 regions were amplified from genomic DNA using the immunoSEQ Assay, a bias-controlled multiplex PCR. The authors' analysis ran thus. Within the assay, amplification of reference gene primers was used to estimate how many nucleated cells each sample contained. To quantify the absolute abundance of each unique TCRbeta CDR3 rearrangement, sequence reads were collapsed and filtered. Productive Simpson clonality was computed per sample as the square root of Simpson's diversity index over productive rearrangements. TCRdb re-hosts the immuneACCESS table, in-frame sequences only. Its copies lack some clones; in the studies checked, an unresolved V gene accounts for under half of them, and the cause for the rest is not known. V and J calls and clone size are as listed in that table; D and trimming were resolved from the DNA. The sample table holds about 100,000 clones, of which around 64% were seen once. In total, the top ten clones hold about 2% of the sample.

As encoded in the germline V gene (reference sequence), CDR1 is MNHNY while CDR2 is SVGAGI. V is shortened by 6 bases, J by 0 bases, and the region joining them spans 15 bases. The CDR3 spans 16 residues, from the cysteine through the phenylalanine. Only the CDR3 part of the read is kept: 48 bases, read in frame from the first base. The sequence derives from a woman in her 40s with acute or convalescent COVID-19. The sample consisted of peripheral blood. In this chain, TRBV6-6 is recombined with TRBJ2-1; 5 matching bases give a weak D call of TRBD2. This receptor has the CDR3 CASSIRGGVSYNEQFF. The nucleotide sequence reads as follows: TGTGCCAGCAGCATACGGGGTGGGGTCTCCTACAATGAGCAGTTCTTC.